This T cell receptor (beta chain) appears in the sequencing data of a study of blood T cell repertoires in COVID-19. The overall study: PBMCs, B-cell-depleted T cells, or T cells were the source of the cDNA or gDNA that made up the material.

Methods used by the authors: Amplification of reference gene primers provided the estimated nucleated cell counts. The table came from immunoSEQ multiplex PCR; TCRdb's copy has only in-frame clones and leaves some out. V, J and clone size were drawn from that table, and D and trimming were deduced from the DNA. Of approximately 88,000 clones listed, about nine tenths are singletons. Material: peripheral blood. The source of this sequence is a woman between 50 and 59 years old in a cohort sampled during active COVID-19.

The CDR3 coding sequence is TGTGCCAGCAGCCTCCAGGGCTATGGCTACACCTTC. It codes for CASSLQGYGYTF. V gene TRBV11-3 combines with J gene TRBJ1-2, with a possible D match to TRBD1 (5 bases). Germline loops: CDR1 SGHNT, CDR2 YENEEA. This CDR3 has 12 amino acids. The germline V and J ends were trimmed by 5 bases and 4 bases, with 8 bases remaining between them.